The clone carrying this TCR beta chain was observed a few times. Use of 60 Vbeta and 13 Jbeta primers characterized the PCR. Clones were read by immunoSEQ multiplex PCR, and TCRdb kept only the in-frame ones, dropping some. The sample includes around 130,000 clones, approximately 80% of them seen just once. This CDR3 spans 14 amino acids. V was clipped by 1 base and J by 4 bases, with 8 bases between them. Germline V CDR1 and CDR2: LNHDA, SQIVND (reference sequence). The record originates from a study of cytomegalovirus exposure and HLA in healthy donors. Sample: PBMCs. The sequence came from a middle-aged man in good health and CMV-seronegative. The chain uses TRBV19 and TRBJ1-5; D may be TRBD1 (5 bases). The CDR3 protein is CASSIVSGNQPQHF. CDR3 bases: TGTGCCAGTAGTATAGTTTCAGGGAATCAGCCCCAGCATTTT. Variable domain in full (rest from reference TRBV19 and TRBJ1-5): DGGITQSPKYLFRKEGQNVTLSCEQNLNHDAMYWYRQDPGQGLRLIYYSQIVNDFQKGDIAEGYSVSREKKESFPLTVTSAQKNPTAFYLCASSIVSGNQPQHFGDGTRLSIL.